These T cell receptor beta chains were read from a single sample in a study of CD8 T cells in Susac syndrome. Via MiXCR, TCRdb re-called the immunoSEQ multiplex PCR reads, giving one row per CDR3 protein. The profile shows 200,000 to 250,000 distinct CDR3 sequences, approximately 95% of them singletons. The sequenced sample consisted of CD4+ T cells from PBMCs. The source is a human donor with multiple sclerosis. The CDR3 runs from the conserved cysteine through the conserved F or W. The order of the fields is clone size, V gene, J gene, CDR3 protein. Clone size is shown for a subset of rows, as once, few, many or a class of expanded clone.

clone size: -; V gene: TRBV10-3; J gene: TRBJ2-6; CDR3 protein: CAIGDRDTGANVLTF
clone size: -; V gene: TRBV7-3; J gene: TRBJ2-1; CDR3 protein: CASSFATGGEQFF
clone size: once; V gene: TRBV30; J gene: TRBJ1-2; CDR3 protein: CAWSVQWGTANYGYTF
clone size: once; V gene: TRBV9; J gene: TRBJ2-1; CDR3 protein: CASSAGGTGRSYNEQFF
clone size: -; V gene: TRBV2; J gene: TRBJ2-3; CDR3 protein: CASSILKTDTQYF
clone size: -; V gene: TRBV12-5; J gene: TRBJ2-1; CDR3 protein: CASGGGRFSLQFF
clone size: -; V gene: TRBV18; J gene: TRBJ2-5; CDR3 protein: CASSPRVTDQETQYF
clone size: -; V gene: TRBV30; J gene: TRBJ2-4; CDR3 protein: CAWSALGGAKNIQYF
clone size: -; V gene: TRBV30; J gene: TRBJ2-7; CDR3 protein: CAWSYLDRINYEQYF
clone size: -; V gene: TRBV2; J gene: TRBJ2-3; CDR3 protein: CASRVGGTDTQYF
clone size: once; V gene: TRBV18; J gene: TRBJ1-2; CDR3 protein: CASSPGSPLVGYTF
clone size: -; V gene: TRBV18; J gene: TRBJ2-6; CDR3 protein: CASSPQQGRGANVLTF
clone size: -; V gene: TRBV2; J gene: TRBJ2-3; CDR3 protein: CASSENAGLYTDTQYF
clone size: -; V gene: TRBV5-4; J gene: TRBJ1-2; CDR3 protein: CASSFDRRGYTF
clone size: -; V gene: TRBV7-9; J gene: TRBJ1-1; CDR3 protein: CASSLQGNAEAFF
clone size: -; V gene: TRBV29-1; J gene: TRBJ2-5; CDR3 protein: CSVGLPTSQETQYF